This passage covers 17 T cell receptor beta chains from one sample sequenced in a study of glioma-infiltrating T cells after dendritic cell vaccination. Measured with immunoSEQ multiplex PCR; TCRdb has only the in-frame clones, and not every one. The table has around 73,000 clones, around 80% seen once. The sample was blood, taken before dendritic cell vaccination. The receptor set was obtained from a human donor with glioblastoma.

The chain is built from TRBV7-9 and TRBJ2-3; the D gene is possibly TRBD2 (6 bases). Germline V CDR1 and CDR2: SEHNR, FQNEAQ (reference sequence). This CDR3 spans 15 amino acids. The germline V and J ends were trimmed by 8 bases and 2 bases, with 17 bases remaining between them. CDR3 sequence: CASDPGLIDTDTQYF. The CDR3 DNA follows: TGTGCCAGCGACCCGGGACTCATTGACACAGATACGCAGTATTTT.

The genes are TRBV5-1 and TRBJ2-2, with 7 bases matching TRBD1. CDR1 is SGHRS and CDR2 is YFSETQ in the germline V gene. The V gene end was trimmed by 0 bases and the J gene end by 5 bases; junction bases not matched to a gene: 4. CDR3 length: 15 residues. The CDR3, as DNA: TGCGCCAGCAGCTTGGCGGCAGGGGGAACCGGGGAGCTGTTTTTT. Amino acid sequence: CASSLAAGGTGELFF. The full variable domain, completed using reference TRBV5-1 and TRBJ2-2, is KAGVTQTPRYLIKTRGQQVTLSCSPISGHRSVSWYQQTPGQGLQFLFEYFSETQRNKGNFPGRFSGRQFSNSRSEMNVSTLELGDSALYLCASSLAAGGTGELFFGEGSRLTVL.

The chain joins TRBV4-1 to TRBJ2-6, with 10 bases matching TRBD1. Germline CDR1 MGHRA, CDR2 YSYEKL. Losses at the gene ends were 0 bases for V and 2 bases for J; bases not matched to a gene: 7. This CDR3 comprises 19 residues. This CDR3 reads CASSQESPGTGAGANVLTF. The CDR3 coding sequence is TGCGCCAGCAGCCAAGAGAGTCCCGGGACAGGGGCTGGGGCCAACGTCCTGACTTTC.

V gene TRBV7-3 combines with J gene TRBJ2-1; 10 bases agree with TRBD2. Germline V gives CDR1 SGHTA, CDR2 FQGTGA. CDR3 length equals 21 residues. The ends lost 1 base at V and 4 bases at J; junction bases unmatched: 19. CDR3 sequence reads: CASSLISGLAGDPEGYNEQFF. The CDR3 DNA is TGTGCCAGCAGCTTAATTTCGGGGCTAGCGGGAGATCCTGAGGGTTACAATGAGCAGTTCTTC.

V usage is TRBV7-9 and J usage is TRBJ2-2; TRBD2 matches 14 bases. Looked up from germline, CDR1 is SEHNR and CDR2 is FQNEAQ (reference sequence). The CDR3 runs to 16 residues. J gave up 6 bases and V 5 bases, and 5 bases lay outside the gene matches. The CDR3 nucleotides are TGTGCCAGCAGCAAAGGGACTAGCGGGAGTGCCGGGGAGCTGTTTTTT. Residues: CASSKGTSGSAGELFF.

The chain joins TRBV5-1 to TRBJ2-1, with no clear D. Germline V CDR1 and CDR2: SGHRS, YFSETQ. There are 12 residues in the CDR3. The V and J ends lost 1 base and 8 bases respectively, with 7 bases between them. The CDR3 bases are TGCGCCAGCAGCTTGTTAGCCGATGAGCAGTTCTTC. Translation: CASSLLADEQFF.

This chain uses TRBV6-5 with TRBJ2-2; 8 bases agree with TRBD2. Germline V gene lookup returns CDR1 MNHEY and CDR2 SVGAGI. V dropped 2 bases and J dropped 5; count of bases not matched to a gene: 4. This CDR3 has 15 amino acids. CDR3 protein: CASSYDGTRTGELFF. CDR3 nucleotide sequence: TGTGCCAGCAGTTACGACGGGACTAGGACCGGGGAGCTGTTTTTT.

This clone was seen a handful of times. The V gene is TRBV2, the J gene TRBJ2-5; 9 bases agree with TRBD2. The CDR3 spans 14 residues. Germline lookup yields CDR1 SNHLY and CDR2 FYNNEI. The V segment lost 7 bases and the J segment 5 bases; nucleotides outside the gene matches: 8. As DNA, the CDR3 is TGTGCCAGCAAGTTGCGGGAGGGCCCGGAGACCCAGTACTTC. It yields the protein CASKLREGPETQYF.

The chain couples TRBV11-3 to TRBJ2-1, with D possibly TRBD1 on 6 matching bases. The germline CDR1 and CDR2 sequences are SGHNT and YENEEA. Trimming stripped 1 base from V and 9 bases from J, with 16 bases between. The CDR3 is 15 amino acids. The CDR3 DNA reads as TGTGCCAGCAGCTTAGCGGCAGGGGAGCCTTTTGAGCAGTTCTTC. Translated: CASSLAAGEPFEQFF.

The gene calls are TRBV7-9 and TRBJ1-2; TRBD1 might be the D (6 bases). This CDR3 has 14 amino acids. Trimming removed 5 bases at V and 2 bases at J, with 12 bases between. The germline V gene encodes CDR1 SEHNR and CDR2 FQNEAQ (reference sequence). This CDR3 reads CASSPGGPNYGYTF. DNA of the CDR3: TGTGCCAGCAGCCCCGGGGGGCCCAACTATGGCTACACCTTC.

A few counts support this clone. The J gene is TRBJ1-5, the V gene TRBV18; no firm D call. The germline V gene has CDR1 KGHSH and CDR2 LQKENI. Trimming took 2 bases from V and 5 from J, leaving 16 bases between them. This CDR3 is built from 16 residues. CDR3 region: CASSPKAGSLDQPQHF. The DNA for the CDR3 is TGTGCCAGCTCACCAAAAGCCGGGAGTTTAGATCAGCCCCAGCATTTT.

This clone was counted between two and nine times. This sequence joins TRBV6-1 and TRBJ1-6; D not certain. This CDR3 contains 13 residues. CDR1 is MNHNS, CDR2 SASEGT, per germline. Trimming took off 2 bases at V and 9 bases at J, with 8 bases between the two ends. The CDR3 sequence: CASSESPSSPLHF. In nucleotides, the CDR3 is TGTGCCAGCAGTGAATCCCCATCTTCACCCCTCCACTTT.

This clone was counted a few times. The chain combines TRBV6-6 with TRBJ1-3; D perhaps matches TRBD1 (5 bases). Trimming took 2 bases from V and 4 from J, leaving 6 bases between them. Germline-derived CDR1 and CDR2 are MNHNY and SVGAGI (reference sequence). The CDR3 sequence is 13 residues long. The CDR3 loop is CASSYGAGNTIYF. CDR3 nucleotide sequence: TGTGCCAGCAGTTACGGGGCAGGAAACACCATATATTTT.

This clone is a singleton in its sample. The rearrangement links TRBV7-3 to TRBJ2-3, with 12 bases that match TRBD2. Germline V gene data show CDR1 as SGHTA and CDR2 as FQGTGA. The J segment lost 2 bases and the V segment lost 5 bases, leaving 20 bases of the junction unmatched. CDR3 length: 21 amino acids. The CDR3 DNA reads TGTGCCAGCAGCGTTCAACCGGGACTAGCGGGCCACAGGACTTACACAGATACGCAGTATTTT. Translating gives CASSVQPGLAGHRTYTDTQYF.

The V gene is TRBV6-1, the J gene TRBJ2-3; the D is unclear. Between the trimmed V and J ends, which lost 1 base and 6 bases, there was a span of 11 bases. This CDR3 comprises 14 residues. Germline values: CDR1 MNHNS, CDR2 SASEGT. CDR3 sequence: CASSEGASPDTQYF. CDR3 DNA: TGTGCCAGCAGTGAAGGGGCCTCCCCTGATACGCAGTATTTT.

The chain couples TRBV5-4 to TRBJ2-5, with a weak D call TRBD2 (5 bases). The CDR3 runs to 15 residues. Trimming stripped 4 bases from V and 1 base from J, with 14 bases between. Germline-derived CDR1 and CDR2 are SGHNT and YYREEE (reference sequence). As DNA, the CDR3 is TGTGCCAGCAGCCCCCCTTCGGGGTCCCAAGAGACCCAGTACTTC. Residues: CASSPPSGSQETQYF.

This sequence joins TRBV5-6 and TRBJ1-2, with TRBD1 matching 10 bases. Germline values: CDR1 SGHDT, CDR2 YYEEEE. V shed 4 bases, J shed 8 bases, and the junction held 5 bases outside the gene matches. The CDR3 runs to 13 residues. The CDR3 bases are TGTGCCAGCAGCCCCTGGACAGGGGGGGGCTACACCTTC. Translating it yields CASSPWTGGGYTF.